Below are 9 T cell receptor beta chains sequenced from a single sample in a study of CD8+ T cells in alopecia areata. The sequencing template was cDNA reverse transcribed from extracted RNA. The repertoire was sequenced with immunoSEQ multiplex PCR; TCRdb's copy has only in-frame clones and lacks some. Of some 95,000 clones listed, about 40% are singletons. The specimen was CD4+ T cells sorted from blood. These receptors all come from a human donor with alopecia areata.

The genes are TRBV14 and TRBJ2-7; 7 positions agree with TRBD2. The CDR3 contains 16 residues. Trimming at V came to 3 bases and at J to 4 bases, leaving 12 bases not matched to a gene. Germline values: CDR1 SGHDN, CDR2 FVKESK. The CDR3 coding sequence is TGTGCCAGCAGCCACTACGCTGGACTAGGGTTTTACGAGCAGTACTTC. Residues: CASSHYAGLGFYEQYF.

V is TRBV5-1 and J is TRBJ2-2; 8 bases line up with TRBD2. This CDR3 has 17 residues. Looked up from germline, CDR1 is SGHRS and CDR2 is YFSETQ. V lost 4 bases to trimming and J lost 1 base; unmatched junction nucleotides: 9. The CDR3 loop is CASSRPGTRGNTGELFF. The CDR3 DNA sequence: TGCGCCAGCAGCCGTCCCGGGACTAGAGGGAACACCGGGGAGCTGTTTTTT.

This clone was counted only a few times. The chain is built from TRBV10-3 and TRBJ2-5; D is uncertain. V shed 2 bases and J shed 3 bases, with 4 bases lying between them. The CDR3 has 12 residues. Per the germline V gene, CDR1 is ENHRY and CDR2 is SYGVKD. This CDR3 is CAISEAEETQYF. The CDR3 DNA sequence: TGTGCCATCAGTGAGGCGGAAGAGACCCAGTACTTC.

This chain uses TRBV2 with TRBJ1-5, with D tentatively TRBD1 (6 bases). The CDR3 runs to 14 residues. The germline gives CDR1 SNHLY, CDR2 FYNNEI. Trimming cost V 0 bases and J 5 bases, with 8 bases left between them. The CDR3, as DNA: TGTGCCAGCAGTGAAGCTCAGGGGTATCAGCCCCAGCATTTT. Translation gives CASSEAQGYQPQHF. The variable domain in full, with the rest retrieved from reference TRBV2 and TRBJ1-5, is EPEVTQTPSHQVTQMGQEVILRCVPISNHLYFYWYRQILGQKVEFLVSFYNNEISEKSEIFDDQFSVERPDGSNFTLKIRSTKLEDSAMYFCASSEAQGYQPQHFGDGTRLSIL.

CDR3 DNA: TGTGCCATCAGCGTAGCGGGGGGAGCCTCCTACGAGCAGTACTTC. Protein product: CAISVAGGASYEQYF. The J gene is TRBJ2-7, the V gene TRBV10-3; 10 bases map to TRBD2. V shed 6 bases, J shed 0 bases, and the junction held 5 bases outside the gene matches. Germline CDR1 ENHRY, CDR2 SYGVKD. The CDR3 totals 15 residues.

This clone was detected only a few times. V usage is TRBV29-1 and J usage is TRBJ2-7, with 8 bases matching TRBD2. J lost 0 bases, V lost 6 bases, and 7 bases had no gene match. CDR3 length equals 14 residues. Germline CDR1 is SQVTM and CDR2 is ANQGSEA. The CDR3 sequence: CSVRLAGGSYEQYF. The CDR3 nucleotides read TGCAGCGTCCGCCTAGCGGGCGGCTCCTACGAGCAGTACTTC.

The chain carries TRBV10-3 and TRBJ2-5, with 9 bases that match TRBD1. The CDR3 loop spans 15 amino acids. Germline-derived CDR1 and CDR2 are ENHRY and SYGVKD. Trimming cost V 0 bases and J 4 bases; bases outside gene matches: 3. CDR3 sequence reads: CAISESGQGRETQYF. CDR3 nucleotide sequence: TGTGCCATCAGTGAGTCGGGACAGGGAAGAGAGACCCAGTACTTC.

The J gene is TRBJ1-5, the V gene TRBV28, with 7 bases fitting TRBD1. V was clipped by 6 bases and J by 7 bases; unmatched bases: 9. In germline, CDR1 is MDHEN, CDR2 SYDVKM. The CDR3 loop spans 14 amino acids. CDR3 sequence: CASRTQGRGQPQHF. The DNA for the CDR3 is TGTGCCAGCAGGACACAGGGGAGAGGGCAGCCCCAGCATTTT. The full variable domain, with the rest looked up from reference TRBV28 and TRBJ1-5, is DVKVTQSSRYLVKRTGEKVFLECVQDMDHENMFWYRQDPGLGLRLIYFSYDVKMKEKGDIPEGYSVSREKKERFSLILESASTNQTSMYLCASRTQGRGQPQHFGDGTRLSIL.

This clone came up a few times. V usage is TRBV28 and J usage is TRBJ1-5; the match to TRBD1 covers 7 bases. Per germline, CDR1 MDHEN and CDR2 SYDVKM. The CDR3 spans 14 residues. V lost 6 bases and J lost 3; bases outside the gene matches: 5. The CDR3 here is CASRAGGFNQPQHF. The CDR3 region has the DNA TGTGCCAGCAGGGCAGGGGGTTTCAATCAGCCCCAGCATTTT.